This T cell receptor (beta chain) was recorded in a study of metastatic and nonmetastatic thyroid tumors. This CDR3 comprises 15 residues. J lost 7 bases, V lost 5 bases, and 9 bases had no gene match. Germline V gene data show CDR1 as SGHNT and CDR2 as YYREEE (reference sequence). All patients were untreated before thyroid surgery. Original processing methods: Researchers built a distant-metastasis classifier for papillary thyroid cancer that drew on CDR3 differences across clinicopathological groups. TCRdb re-analyzed the PCR reads using MiXCR. V and J calls and clone size were set by TCRdb, not the authors. The data hold 45,000 to 60,000 clones, with roughly 15% observed a single time.

The rearrangement uses TRBV5-4 and TRBJ2-7, with 13 nucleotides matching TRBD2. Sample: blood. The TCR comes from a female donor with papillary thyroid cancer or a benign thyroid nodule (not recorded which). Some clones in this sample may be carry-over from other donors' samples. Written as DNA, the CDR3 is TGTGCCAGCAGTCCGACTAGCGGGGGGTCTCGGGAGCAGTACTTC. Its protein product is CASSPTSGGSREQYF.